A selection of T cell receptor beta chains follows, all from one sample in a study of radiation and T cells in renal cell carcinoma. Measured with immunoSEQ multiplex PCR; TCRdb has only the in-frame clones, and not every one. In the table there are 65,000 to 80,000 clones, 65% to 90% of which are singletons. The sequencing used blood, collected from a patient whose treatment included radiotherapy and nephrectomy. These TCRs come from a woman in her 50s with renal cell carcinoma. Both conserved end residues are part of each CDR3. A D gene is named only where the DNA matches it firmly. Clone size, where shown, is once, few, many, or a class for clones that have expanded.

j_gene: TRBJ1-1; d_gene: .; v_gene: TRBV7-9; abundance: few; CDR3aa: CASSSRENTEAFF; CDR3nt: TGTGCCAGCAGTTCCCGGGAGAACACTGAAGCTTTCTTT
j_gene: TRBJ1-2; d_gene: .; v_gene: TRBV18; abundance: .; CDR3aa: CASSPPSRENYGYTF; CDR3nt: TGTGCCAGCTCACCACCGAGTAGGGAGAACTATGGCTACACCTTC
j_gene: TRBJ2-7; d_gene: .; v_gene: TRBV5-1; abundance: .; CDR3aa: CASSLGASVDEQYF; CDR3nt: TGCGCCAGCAGCTTGGGGGCCTCCGTGGACGAGCAGTACTTC
j_gene: TRBJ1-5; d_gene: .; v_gene: TRBV9; abundance: .; CDR3aa: CASSVMGDSNQPQHF; CDR3nt: TGTGCCAGCAGCGTAATGGGGGATAGCAATCAGCCCCAGCATTTT
j_gene: TRBJ1-2; d_gene: .; v_gene: TRBV6-5; abundance: .; CDR3aa: CASSTGANYGYTF; CDR3nt: TGTGCCAGCAGTACAGGAGCTAACTATGGCTACACCTTC
j_gene: TRBJ1-1; d_gene: .; v_gene: TRBV30; abundance: .; CDR3aa: CAWSGQANTEAFF; CDR3nt: TGTGCCTGGAGTGGTCAGGCTAACACTGAAGCTTTCTTT
j_gene: TRBJ2-7; d_gene: .; v_gene: TRBV5-1; abundance: medium-sized; CDR3aa: CASSLFGQYYEQYF; CDR3nt: TGCGCCAGCAGCTTGTTCGGACAGTACTACGAGCAGTACTTC
j_gene: TRBJ2-1; d_gene: .; v_gene: TRBV7-9; abundance: few; CDR3aa: CASSLDTSYNEQFF; CDR3nt: TGTGCCAGCAGCCTGGACACATCCTACAATGAGCAGTTCTTC
j_gene: TRBJ2-1; d_gene: .; v_gene: TRBV5-4; abundance: .; CDR3aa: CAGSSGYRGGNEQFF; CDR3nt: TGTGCCGGCAGCTCTGGTTACAGGGGAGGTAATGAGCAGTTCTTC
j_gene: TRBJ2-2; d_gene: TRBD1; v_gene: TRBV5-5; abundance: .; CDR3aa: CASSPGQGAYTGELFF; CDR3nt: TGTGCCAGCAGCCCCGGACAGGGGGCGTACACCGGGGAGCTGTTTTTT
j_gene: TRBJ2-6; d_gene: .; v_gene: TRBV7-8; abundance: .; CDR3aa: CASMTNQAGASSGANVLTF; CDR3nt: TGTGCCAGCATGACCAACCAGGCGGGGGCGAGCTCTGGGGCCAACGTCCTGACTTTC
j_gene: TRBJ2-1; d_gene: TRBD2; v_gene: TRBV7-9; abundance: .; CDR3aa: CASSLGTSGEQFF; CDR3nt: TGTGCCAGCAGCTTAGGGACTAGCGGGGAGCAGTTCTTC
j_gene: TRBJ2-5; d_gene: .; v_gene: TRBV6-1; abundance: .; CDR3aa: CASGRDKQETQYF; CDR3nt: TGTGCCAGCGGTCGGGACAAACAAGAGACCCAGTACTTC
j_gene: TRBJ2-1; d_gene: .; v_gene: TRBV6-5; abundance: .; CDR3aa: CASSLGDTSSYNEQFF; CDR3nt: TGTGCCAGCAGTTTGGGGGACACGAGCTCCTACAATGAGCAGTTCTTC
j_gene: TRBJ1-4; d_gene: .; v_gene: TRBV21-1; abundance: .; CDR3aa: CASSFDQARSTNEKLFF; CDR3nt: TGTGCCAGCAGTTTCGATCAAGCGAGGTCAACTAATGAAAAACTGTTTTTT
j_gene: TRBJ1-4; d_gene: .; v_gene: TRBV2; abundance: .; CDR3aa: CASNIHPTNEKLFF; CDR3nt: TGTGCCAGCAATATACACCCTACTAATGAAAAACTGTTTTTT
j_gene: TRBJ2-4; d_gene: .; v_gene: TRBV7-6; abundance: .; CDR3aa: CASSLGALGNIQYF; CDR3nt: TGTGCCAGCAGCTTAGGGGCCTTGGGAAACATTCAGTACTTC
j_gene: TRBJ2-3; d_gene: .; v_gene: TRBV25-1; abundance: .; CDR3aa: CASSRGEGDTQYF; CDR3nt: TGTGCCAGCAGCAGGGGGGAGGGAGATACGCAGTATTTT
j_gene: TRBJ2-2; d_gene: .; v_gene: TRBV2; abundance: .; CDR3aa: CASIRGTRTGELFF; CDR3nt: TGTGCCAGCATTAGGGGGACGCGGACCGGGGAGCTGTTTTTT
j_gene: TRBJ2-7; d_gene: .; v_gene: TRBV7-2; abundance: .; CDR3aa: CASSYDRREQYF; CDR3nt: TGTGCCAGCAGCTATGACCGGAGGGAGCAGTACTTC
j_gene: TRBJ2-3; d_gene: .; v_gene: TRBV5-8; abundance: .; CDR3aa: CASSPGVSTDTQYF; CDR3nt: TGTGCCAGCAGTCCGGGAGTTAGCACAGATACGCAGTATTTT
j_gene: TRBJ2-7; d_gene: .; v_gene: TRBV7-2; abundance: .; CDR3aa: CASSLAPTAYEQYF; CDR3nt: TGTGCCAGCAGCTTGGCCCCGACAGCGTACGAGCAGTACTTC
j_gene: TRBJ1-2; d_gene: .; v_gene: TRBV5-4; abundance: .; CDR3aa: CASSSGPHGYTF; CDR3nt: TGTGCCAGCAGCTCCGGGCCGCATGGCTACACCTTC
j_gene: TRBJ1-4; d_gene: .; v_gene: TRBV28; abundance: .; CDR3aa: CASTSSNEKLFF; CDR3nt: TGTGCCAGCACCAGTTCTAATGAAAAACTGTTTTTT
j_gene: TRBJ2-5; d_gene: TRBD2; v_gene: TRBV19; abundance: .; CDR3aa: CASTVGRGNQETQYF; CDR3nt: TGTGCCAGTACTGTAGGGCGGGGGAACCAAGAGACCCAGTACTTC
j_gene: TRBJ1-3; d_gene: .; v_gene: TRBV4-3; abundance: .; CDR3aa: CASSPEAGSSGNTIYF; CDR3nt: TGCGCCAGCAGCCCAGAGGCGGGGTCCTCTGGAAACACCATATATTTT
j_gene: TRBJ2-1; d_gene: TRBD2; v_gene: TRBV9; abundance: .; CDR3aa: CASSEGLAGARNEQFF; CDR3nt: TGTGCCAGCAGCGAAGGACTAGCGGGGGCTCGGAATGAGCAGTTCTTC
j_gene: TRBJ2-2; d_gene: .; v_gene: TRBV6-6; abundance: .; CDR3aa: CASSYDRSDGELFF; CDR3nt: TGTGCCAGCAGTTACGACAGGTCGGACGGGGAGCTGTTTTTT
j_gene: TRBJ1-1; d_gene: TRBD1; v_gene: TRBV28; abundance: .; CDR3aa: CASGGDRGENTEAFF; CDR3nt: TGTGCCAGCGGGGGGGACAGGGGTGAGAACACTGAAGCTTTCTTT
j_gene: TRBJ2-6; d_gene: TRBD1; v_gene: TRBV29-1; abundance: .; CDR3aa: CSAQGASVPGANVLTF; CDR3nt: TGCAGCGCACAGGGGGCAAGTGTACCTGGGGCCAACGTCCTGACTTTC
j_gene: TRBJ1-2; d_gene: .; v_gene: TRBV4-2; abundance: medium-sized; CDR3aa: CASSPVPWFLGGYTF; CDR3nt: TGTGCCAGCAGCCCGGTTCCCTGGTTCTTAGGTGGCTACACCTTC
j_gene: TRBJ1-6; d_gene: .; v_gene: TRBV7-2; abundance: .; CDR3aa: CASSLAGQSNSPLHF; CDR3nt: TGTGCCAGCAGCTTGGCGGGACAAAGTAATTCACCCCTCCACTTT
j_gene: TRBJ2-1; d_gene: TRBD2; v_gene: TRBV11-3; abundance: .; CDR3aa: CASSLQLAGGYNEQFF; CDR3nt: TGTGCCAGCAGCTTACAACTAGCGGGGGGGTACAATGAGCAGTTCTTC
j_gene: TRBJ1-1; d_gene: .; v_gene: TRBV4-3; abundance: .; CDR3aa: CASSQDRGNTEAFF; CDR3nt: TGCGCCAGCAGCCAAGATAGGGGAAACACTGAAGCTTTCTTT
j_gene: TRBJ1-3; d_gene: .; v_gene: TRBV6-1; abundance: once; CDR3aa: CASDPRVPGNTIYF; CDR3nt: TGTGCCAGTGACCCGAGGGTCCCCGGAAACACCATATATTTT
j_gene: TRBJ1-3; d_gene: TRBD1; v_gene: TRBV5-6; abundance: .; CDR3aa: CASSLRGPRNTIYF; CDR3nt: TGTGCCAGCAGCCTCAGGGGGCCGCGAAACACCATATATTTT
j_gene: TRBJ1-1; d_gene: .; v_gene: TRBV28; abundance: .; CDR3aa: CASCGSLDTEAFF; CDR3nt: TGTGCCAGTTGCGGTTCGTTGGACACTGAAGCTTTCTTT
j_gene: TRBJ1-5; d_gene: .; v_gene: TRBV28; abundance: .; CDR3aa: CASSLSLRIGQPQHF; CDR3nt: TGTGCCAGCAGTTTATCGCTAAGGATAGGCCAGCCCCAGCATTTT
j_gene: TRBJ2-4; d_gene: TRBD2; v_gene: TRBV10-1; abundance: .; CDR3aa: CASSGLAGGNIQYF; CDR3nt: TGCGCCAGCAGTGGCCTAGCGGGGGGAAACATTCAGTACTTC
j_gene: TRBJ1-1; d_gene: TRBD1; v_gene: TRBV28; abundance: few; CDR3aa: CASGQANTEAFF; CDR3nt: TGTGCCAGTGGACAGGCGAACACTGAAGCTTTCTTT
j_gene: TRBJ2-1; d_gene: TRBD2; v_gene: TRBV2; abundance: .; CDR3aa: CASVGGRADEQFF; CDR3nt: TGTGCCAGCGTGGGCGGGAGGGCGGATGAGCAGTTCTTC
j_gene: TRBJ2-5; d_gene: .; v_gene: TRBV5-1; abundance: once; CDR3aa: CASSLYGGGETQYF; CDR3nt: TGCGCCAGCAGCTTGTACGGGGGCGGGGAGACCCAGTACTTC
j_gene: TRBJ2-3; d_gene: .; v_gene: TRBV25-1; abundance: once; CDR3aa: CASSADTQYF; CDR3nt: TGTGCCAGCAGTGCAGATACGCAGTATTTT
j_gene: TRBJ2-1; d_gene: TRBD2; v_gene: TRBV6-4; abundance: medium-sized; CDR3aa: CASSDSSGGANEQFF; CDR3nt: TGTGCCAGCAGTGACTCTAGCGGGGGGGCCAATGAGCAGTTCTTC
j_gene: TRBJ2-1; d_gene: TRBD2; v_gene: TRBV2; abundance: once; CDR3aa: CASGTGLAGDKVKFF; CDR3nt: TGTGCCAGCGGAACGGGACTAGCGGGGGATAAGGTGAAGTTCTTC